This T cell receptor beta chain was found in a study of memory B cells and T cells in multiple sclerosis. Study outcomes and limitations: Compartments had unequal clone-set sizes, affecting shared clonotype counts.

TCRdb's copy holds only in-frame clones and misses some; the assay was immunoSEQ multiplex PCR. Of approximately 32,000 clones listed, 86% are singletons. CFSE-dim autoproliferating and CFSE-high non-proliferating T cells from unstimulated culture were sequenced separately. Cultures began with approximately 4.5x10^7 CFSE-labeled PBMCs, unstimulated for roughly seven days, with replicate wells pooled. The PBMCs received 0.5 uM CFSE and serum-free culture with no added stimuli. Points on this clone: As yet, its antigen is unknown.

V was trimmed by 0 bases and J by 4 bases, leaving 15 bases between them. The V gene's germline CDR1 is LNHDA and CDR2 SQIVND (reference sequence). The CDR3 contains 16 residues. The sequenced material came from PBMCs from blood kept in culture. The TCR originated in a human donor with multiple sclerosis. The chain carries TRBV19 and TRBJ2-5, with TRBD2 as a possible D gene (6 bases). The CDR3 DNA is TGTGCCAGTAGTATAGATCTATCAAGGGGAGGAGAGACCCAGTACTTC. Its protein is CASSIDLSRGGETQYF.